This passage covers 31 T cell receptor beta chains from one sample sequenced in a study of blood T cells in healthy people across ages. With a J-beta primer mix and a sample-barcoded 5' primer, a second PCR ran about 7 to 12 cycles. TCRdb analysed the 5' RACE reads with MiXCR anew, one entry per CDR3 protein. The repertoire has about 1.6 million distinct CDR3 sequences, 30% to 35% of them found once; the top ten carry about 11%. The sample was blood. The receptors originated from a woman under 40 in good health.

This clonotype came up a few times. The chain employs TRBV20-1 and TRBJ2-7; D gene ambiguous. The CDR3 loop spans 12 amino acids. Germline V CDR1 and CDR2: DFQATT, SNEGSKA (reference sequence). V gave up 0 bases and J gave up 4 bases, with 7 bases separating them. CDR3 sequence reads: CSARDNMYEQYF. The CDR3 nucleotides read TGCAGTGCTAGAGATAACATGTACGAGCAGTACTTC.

This clonotype has more than one count but fewer than ten. The chain is built from TRBV6-1 and TRBJ2-1; D tentatively reads TRBD1 or TRBD2 (5 bases each). Trimming shortened V by 6 bases and J by 0 bases, and 18 bases separated the two germline ends. This CDR3 has 17 amino acids. Germline CDR1 MNHNS, CDR2 SASEGT. The CDR3 spells CASRRGPSGDSYNEQFF. CDR3 nucleotide sequence: TGTGCCAGCAGAAGGGGACCGTCGGGTGACTCCTACAATGAGCAGTTCTTC.

The rearrangement links TRBV20-1 to TRBJ2-1; 11 bases are shared with TRBD2. CDR1 and CDR2 (germline): DFQATT, SNEGSKA (reference sequence). Trimming took 8 bases from V and 8 from J; bases not matched to a gene: 14. CDR3 length: 15 residues. This chain's CDR3 is CSTTSGAALGDEQFF. CDR3 coding DNA: TGCAGTACGACTAGCGGGGCGGCCCTAGGGGATGAGCAGTTCTTC.

This chain joins TRBV6-6 and TRBJ2-1, with 10 bases matching TRBD2. The J segment lost 7 bases and the V segment lost 7 bases, leaving 10 bases of the junction unmatched. Germline-derived CDR1 and CDR2 are MNHNY and SVGAGI (reference sequence). This CDR3 contains 15 residues. The CDR3 DNA sequence: TGTGCCAGCAACCCTTTTAGCGGGGGGCCGAATGAGCAGTTCTTC. Its protein product is CASNPFSGGPNEQFF.

J is TRBJ1-1 and V is TRBV27, with D tentatively TRBD1 (6 bases). Deletions cut 5 bases from V and 1 base from J, with 20 bases between. This CDR3 has 17 residues. From germline, CDR1 is MNHEY and CDR2 SMNVEV (reference sequence). The CDR3 DNA sequence: TGTGCCAGCAGTCCTCAGGGGACCTGGGAAGAGAACACTGAAGCTTTCTTT. Amino acids: CASSPQGTWEENTEAFF.

V usage is TRBV9 and J usage is TRBJ2-3, with 9 nucleotides matching TRBD2. Trimming cost V 1 base and J 0 bases; bases outside gene matches: 3. There are 16 residues in the CDR3. CDR1 and CDR2 (germline): SGDLS, YYNGEE. CDR3 coding DNA: TGTGCCAGCAGCGTATCTAGCGGGGAAAGCACAGATACGCAGTATTTT. The encoded protein is CASSVSSGESTDTQYF.

This chain joins TRBV20-1 and TRBJ1-6; TRBD1 is a possible D gene (5 bases). The CDR3 length is 14 residues. Germline CDR1 is DFQATT and CDR2 is SNEGSKA (reference sequence). V was cut by 5 bases and J by 10 bases, with 18 bases left in between. CDR3 in amino acids: CSAGGGRDGSPLHF. The CDR3 DNA is TGCAGTGCTGGAGGCGGCAGGGATGGATCACCCCTCCACTTT.

Of note for this clonotype: Possible read error: a much larger clone is one base away. CDR3 nucleotides: TGCGCCAGCAGCCAAGTGGTAGATGCGCAGTATTTT. Translation gives CASSQVVDAQYF. The chain combines TRBV4-1 with TRBJ2-3; D call uncertain. CDR1 and CDR2 from the germline V gene are MGHRA and YSYEKL. The CDR3 totals 12 residues.

There are a few counts of this clonotype. CDR3 amino acids: CASSSGTAITGELFF. Here the CDR3 DNA reads TGTGCCAGCAGTTCCGGGACGGCGATTACCGGGGAGCTGTTTTTT. V gene TRBV6-1 combines with J gene TRBJ2-2; D assignment may be TRBD1 or TRBD2 (5 bases each). V dropped 5 bases and J dropped 5 bases, with 15 bases sitting between them. Germline V gene data show CDR1 as MNHNS and CDR2 as SASEGT. The CDR3 length is 15 residues.

This clonotype was observed a handful of times. The gene calls are TRBV10-1 and TRBJ2-7, with D tentatively TRBD2 (6 bases). Germline CDR1 is WNHNN and CDR2 is SYGVQD (reference sequence). V was trimmed by 8 bases and J by 2 bases, leaving 10 bases between them. The CDR3 is 12 residues long. CDR3 sequence (DNA): TGCGCCAGCGGGGGGTCTACCTACGAGCAGTACTTC. Amino acid sequence: CASGGSTYEQYF.

This clonotype was recorded a few times. The rearrangement links TRBV27 to TRBJ2-5; TRBD1 agrees at 7 bases. Germline assignment: CDR1 MNHEY and CDR2 SMNVEV (reference sequence). The CDR3 consists of 14 residues. V lost 6 bases to trimming and J lost 4 bases; unmatched junction nucleotides: 8. The CDR3 reads CASSLHTGVETQYF. In nucleotides, the CDR3 is TGTGCCAGCAGCCTACATACAGGGGTAGAGACCCAGTACTTC.

This clonotype was seen only once. The genes are TRBV19 and TRBJ1-1; D is unresolved. Deletions cut 6 bases from V and 6 bases from J, with 14 bases between. The germline gives CDR1 LNHDA, CDR2 SQIVND (reference sequence). The CDR3 consists of 13 residues. CDR3 nucleotide sequence: TGTGCCAGTAGCCCTCCCCCTCAGGCTGAAGCTTTCTTT. Protein sequence: CASSPPPQAEAFF. The full variable domain, in which reference TRBV19 and TRBJ1-1 provide the parts outside the CDR3, is DGGITQSPKYLFRKEGQNVTLSCEQNLNHDAMYWYRQDPGQGLRLIYYSQIVNDFQKGDIAEGYSVSREKKESFPLTVTSAQKNPTAFYLCASSPPPQAEAFFGQGTRLTVV.

The rearrangement joins TRBV28 to TRBJ2-1; a possible D gene is TRBD1 (5 bases). The CDR3 consists of 13 residues. Germline V gene lookup returns CDR1 MDHEN and CDR2 SYDVKM. Trimming left V 9 bases short and J 10 bases short, with 19 bases between. The CDR3 coding sequence is TGTGCCAGTTGGGGCTACCCCGCTCTCGAGCAGTTCTTC. It is translated as CASWGYPALEQFF.

The genes are TRBV20-1 and TRBJ2-1; 10 bases match TRBD2. Trimming at V came to 0 bases and at J to 9 bases, leaving 8 bases not matched to a gene. Germline-derived CDR1 and CDR2 are DFQATT and SNEGSKA (reference sequence). This CDR3 has 15 residues. CDR3 residues: CSARDPSGGWTEQFF. For the CDR3, the DNA is TGCAGTGCTAGAGACCCTAGCGGGGGCTGGACTGAGCAGTTCTTC.

This clonotype was picked up many times. The chain couples TRBV29-1 to TRBJ2-3, with TRBD2 identical over 9 bases. CDR3 length: 13 residues. Germline V CDR1 and CDR2: SQVTM, ANQGSEA. Trimming took 6 bases from V and 4 from J; bases not matched to a gene: 5. The CDR3 DNA sequence: TGCAGCGTCCTTAGCGGGAGCTCAGATACGCAGTATTTT. It encodes CSVLSGSSDTQYF.

This clonotype was seen a handful of times. The rearrangement joins TRBV2 to TRBJ2-5; TRBD2 might be the D (6 bases). The CDR3 totals 13 residues. Germline-derived CDR1 and CDR2 are SNHLY and FYNNEI. V lost 4 bases, J lost 12 bases, and 18 bases lay in between. The CDR3 DNA sequence: TGTGCCAGCAGTGTAAACCGGGACGGGGAGGAGTACTTC. It encodes CASSVNRDGEEYF.

The sample holds a few counts of this clonotype. The rearrangement uses TRBV7-2 and TRBJ2-3; D is perhaps TRBD1 (7 bases). The CDR3 has 16 residues. Trimming stripped 11 bases from V and 4 bases from J, with 25 bases between. Germline V gene lookup returns CDR1 SGHTA and CDR2 FQGNSA. CDR3 bases: TGTGCCTGCGCGAAGTGGAGGGGGCGCGGCTCAGATACGCAGTATTTT. The encoded protein is CACAKWRGRGSDTQYF.

This clonotype came up a few times. The J gene is TRBJ2-5, the V gene TRBV18, with a possible D match to TRBD2 (6 bases). Trimming removed 4 bases from V and 7 bases from J, with 19 bases in between. Germline V CDR1 and CDR2: KGHSH, LQKENI. The CDR3 sequence is 15 residues long. The CDR3 region has the DNA TGTGCCAGCTCACTGGATACGGCGGGGACTGGGACCCAGTACTTC. Translation gives CASSLDTAGTGTQYF. Complete variable domain (other parts from reference TRBV18 and TRBJ2-5): NAGVMQNPRHLVRRRGQEARLRCSPMKGHSHVYWYRQLPEEGLKFMVYLQKENIIDESGMPKERFSAEFPKEGPSILRIQQVVRGDSAAYFCASSLDTAGTGTQYFGPGTRLLVL.

This sequence joins TRBV7-2 and TRBJ1-1, with D possibly TRBD1 on 5 matching bases. V lost 1 base to trimming and J lost 8 bases, with 20 bases between them. The CDR3 runs to 16 residues. Per the germline V gene, CDR1 is SGHTA and CDR2 is FQGNSA. This chain's CDR3 is CASSLDGTGPAEEAFF. CDR3 nucleotides: TGTGCCAGCAGCTTAGACGGAACAGGCCCGGCGGAGGAAGCTTTCTTT.

This clonotype was seen at least ten times. The chain carries TRBV5-1 and TRBJ2-3; D gene unclear. This CDR3 region has 14 residues. Germline CDR1 and CDR2: SGHRS and YFSETQ. The germline V and J ends were trimmed by 0 bases and 4 bases, with 9 bases remaining between them. The CDR3 DNA sequence: TGCGCCAGCAGCTTGGGGAGAGAGGCAGATACGCAGTATTTT. Amino acid sequence: CASSLGREADTQYF.

The CDR3 here is CARPGGGEQFF. CDR3 nucleotide sequence: TGTGCCCGCCCAGGGGGCGGTGAGCAGTTCTTC. This rearrangement joins TRBV28 to TRBJ2-1, with 8 bases fitting TRBD1. J was trimmed by 9 bases and V by 11 bases; bases with no gene match: 6. The CDR3 consists of 11 residues. Germline V gene lookup returns CDR1 MDHEN and CDR2 SYDVKM.

V usage is TRBV12-3 or TRBV12-4 and J usage is TRBJ1-2; no clear D. Trimming shortened V by 4 bases and J by 0 bases, and 9 bases separated the two germline ends. CDR3 length: 14 amino acids. The CDR3 spells CASSYWQTNYGYTF. Written as DNA, the CDR3 is TGTGCCAGCAGTTACTGGCAAACTAACTATGGCTACACCTTC.

J is TRBJ2-7 and V is TRBV7-9, with D maybe TRBD2 (6 bases). Trimming left V 5 bases short and J 1 base short, with 18 bases between. The CDR3 runs 16 residues. The V gene's germline CDR1 is SEHNR and CDR2 FQNEAQ (reference sequence). The DNA for the CDR3 is TGTGCCAGCAGCGGCTCGCGGGACCGAGGGTCCTACGAGCAGTACTTC. Its translation is CASSGSRDRGSYEQYF. The full variable domain, rest sourced from reference TRBV7-9 and TRBJ2-7, is DTGVSQNPRHKITKRGQNVTFRCDPISEHNRLYWYRQTLGQGPEFLTYFQNEAQLEKSRLLSDRFSAERPKGSFSTLEIQRTEQGDSAMYLCASSGSRDRGSYEQYFGPGTRLTVT.

The table lists this clonotype with a few counts. The J gene is TRBJ2-1, the V gene TRBV12-3 or TRBV12-4; unclear D gene. The V gene lost 0 bases and the J gene lost 6 bases, with 6 bases spanning the gap. The CDR3 sequence is 13 residues long. CDR3 protein: CASSLASVNEQFF. The CDR3 nucleotides read TGTGCCAGCAGTTTAGCCTCGGTCAATGAGCAGTTCTTC.

This rearrangement joins TRBV30 to TRBJ1-5; no clear D. The CDR3 runs 14 residues. V lost 5 bases and J 0 bases, leaving 11 bases between the germline ends. Germline V gives CDR1 GTSNPN, CDR2 SVGIG (reference sequence). CDR3 sequence: CAWQSGDSNQPQHF. The CDR3 DNA reads TGTGCCTGGCAATCCGGGGATAGCAATCAGCCCCAGCATTTT.

This clonotype has a handful of counts. V gene TRBV7-8 combines with J gene TRBJ2-5; a possible D gene is TRBD1 (5 bases). Per the germline V gene, CDR1 is SGHVS and CDR2 is FQNEAQ. This CDR3 spans 15 amino acids. Deletions cut 6 bases from V and 3 bases from J, with 17 bases between. DNA for the CDR3: TGTGCCAGCAGGGTGGGGTCGACAGACAAAGAGACCCAGTACTTC. This gives the protein CASRVGSTDKETQYF.

This chain joins TRBV5-6 and TRBJ2-1; D gene ambiguous. Looked up from germline, CDR1 is SGHDT and CDR2 is YYEEEE. V lost 1 base and J lost 4, with 12 bases in between. The CDR3 runs to 15 residues. The CDR3 DNA reads as TGTGCCAGCAGCTTGACCCGATTCTCATACAATGAGCAGTTCTTC. It is translated as CASSLTRFSYNEQFF.

The table lists this clonotype with many counts. The CDR3 DNA sequence: TGTGCCGGCTTTTTGACAGGGAACACTGAAGCTTTCTTT. It codes for CAGFLTGNTEAFF. V and J are TRBV7-9 and TRBJ1-1, with D perhaps TRBD1 (6 bases). The germline V gene has CDR1 SEHNR and CDR2 FQNEAQ (reference sequence). The germline V and J ends were trimmed by 11 bases and 1 base, with 14 bases remaining between them. The CDR3 is 13 amino acids.

This sequence joins TRBV3-1 and TRBJ2-2; 7 bases map to TRBD1. The V gene's germline CDR1 is LGHDT and CDR2 YNNKEL (reference sequence). V was clipped by 4 bases and J by 4 bases; unmatched bases: 6. This CDR3 spans 15 amino acids. CDR3 loop: CASSPTGVGTGELFF. In DNA form, the CDR3 reads TGTGCCAGCAGCCCCACAGGGGTGGGCACCGGGGAGCTGTTTTTT. The full variable domain, with the rest looked up from reference TRBV3-1 and TRBJ2-2, is DTAVSQTPKYLVTQMGNDKSIKCEQNLGHDTMYWYKQDSKKFLKIMFSYNNKELIINETVPNRFSPKSPDKAHLNLHINSLELGDSAVYFCASSPTGVGTGELFFGEGSRLTVL.

The chain recombines TRBV5-1 with TRBJ2-1; 7 bases align to TRBD2. This CDR3 is 14 amino acids long. Trimming removed 4 bases from V and 4 bases from J; junction bases left unmatched: 5. Per germline, CDR1 SGHRS and CDR2 YFSETQ. This chain's CDR3 is CASSKTSVYNEQFF. In DNA, the CDR3 is TGCGCCAGCAGCAAAACTAGCGTTTACAATGAGCAGTTCTTC.

The chain couples TRBV2 to TRBJ2-7, with D possibly called TRBD1 or TRBD2 (5 bases each). The CDR3 is made up of 14 amino acids. V was pared by 7 bases and J by 0 bases, with 13 bases between. Germline-derived CDR1 and CDR2 are SNHLY and FYNNEI. CDR3 DNA: TGTGCCAGCACCCGAGGGGCCGGCTCCTACGAGCAGTACTTC. Protein sequence: CASTRGAGSYEQYF. The variable domain in full, with the rest retrieved from reference TRBV2 and TRBJ2-7, is EPEVTQTPSHQVTQMGQEVILRCVPISNHLYFYWYRQILGQKVEFLVSFYNNEISEKSEIFDDQFSVERPDGSNFTLKIRSTKLEDSAMYFCASTRGAGSYEQYFGPGTRLTVT.